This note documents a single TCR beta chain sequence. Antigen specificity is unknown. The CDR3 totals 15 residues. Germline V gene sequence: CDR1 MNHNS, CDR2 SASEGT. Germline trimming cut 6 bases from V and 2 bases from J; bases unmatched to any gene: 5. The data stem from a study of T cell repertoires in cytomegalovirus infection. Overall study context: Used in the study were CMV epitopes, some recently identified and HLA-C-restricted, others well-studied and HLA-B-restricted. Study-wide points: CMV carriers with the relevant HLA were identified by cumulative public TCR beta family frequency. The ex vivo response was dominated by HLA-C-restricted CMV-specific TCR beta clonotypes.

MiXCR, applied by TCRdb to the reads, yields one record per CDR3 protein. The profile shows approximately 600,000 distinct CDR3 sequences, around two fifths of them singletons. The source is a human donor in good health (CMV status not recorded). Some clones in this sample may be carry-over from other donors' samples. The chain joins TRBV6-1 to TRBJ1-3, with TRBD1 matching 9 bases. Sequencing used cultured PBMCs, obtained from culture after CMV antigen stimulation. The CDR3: CASRRTGDPGNTIYF. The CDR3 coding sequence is TGTGCCAGCAGGAGGACAGGGGACCCTGGAAACACCATATATTTT.